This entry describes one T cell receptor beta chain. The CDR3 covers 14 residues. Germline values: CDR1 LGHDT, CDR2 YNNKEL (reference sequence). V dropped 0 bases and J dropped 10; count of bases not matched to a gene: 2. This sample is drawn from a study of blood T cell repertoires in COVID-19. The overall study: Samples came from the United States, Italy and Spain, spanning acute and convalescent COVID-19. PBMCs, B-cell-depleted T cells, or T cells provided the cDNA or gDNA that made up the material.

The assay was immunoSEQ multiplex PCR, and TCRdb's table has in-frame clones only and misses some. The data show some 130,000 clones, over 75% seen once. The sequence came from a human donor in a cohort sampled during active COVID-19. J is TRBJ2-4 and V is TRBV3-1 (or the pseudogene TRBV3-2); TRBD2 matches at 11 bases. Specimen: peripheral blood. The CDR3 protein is CASSQDASGRIQYF. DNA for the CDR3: TGTGCCAGCAGCCAAGACGCTAGCGGGAGGATTCAGTACTTC.